This record concerns one T cell receptor (beta chain) sequence. V trimming: 4 bases; J trimming: 2 bases; junction bases outside the gene matches: 5. Germline CDR1 and CDR2: LGHDT and YNNKEL (reference sequence). The CDR3 consists of 14 residues. Only in-frame clones appear in the TCRdb table, and some are missing; sequencing was by immunoSEQ multiplex PCR. The data show about 140,000 clones, less than 95% seen once. These data come from a study of control samples from healthy donors and cancer patients. The source is a man between 18 and 35 years old in good health. Sample: blood. The rearrangement joins TRBV3-1 (or the pseudogene TRBV3-2) to TRBJ2-7, with 7 nucleotides matching TRBD1. The CDR3 region has the DNA TGTGCCAGCAGCCGATACGACAGGGCCTACGAGCAGTACTTC. It codes for CASSRYDRAYEQYF.